These 26 T cell receptor beta chains came from one sample sequenced in a study of T-cell reconstitution after alpha-beta-depleted transplantation in children (dated by TCRdb to about 2016). To prepare the library, PCR was applied. Sequencing was carried out with an Illumina HiSeq 2500. TCR library preparation used molecular barcoding, with unique molecular identifiers applied to normalize quantification of the TCRbeta repertoire. TCRdb trimmed public reads at Q25 via fastp, called clones via MiXCR and kept in-frame beta chains. Merged by CDR3 protein, the rows form single entries marked with the most common genes and DNA. Recorded for this sample are 190,000 or so distinct CDR3 sequences; more than 12% of them occurred a single time. 13% of the sample is taken by the ten largest. The sample here was PBMCs from the stem cell graft donor, taken from the stem cell graft. The receptor set was obtained from a human donor who donated a stem cell graft to a child with acute lymphoblastic leukemia.

This clonotype was seen a handful of times. The chain recombines TRBV19 with TRBJ2-3, with 10 bases identical to TRBD1. Germline V gives CDR1 LNHDA, CDR2 SQIVND (reference sequence). V lost 6 bases and J lost 2; bases outside the gene matches: 11. The CDR3 is 17 residues long. This CDR3 is CASRRAGTGDFTDTQYF. DNA of the CDR3: TGTGCCAGTAGAAGGGCCGGGACAGGGGATTTCACAGATACGCAGTATTTT.

This chain joins TRBV6-5 and TRBJ2-7; D is perhaps TRBD1 (5 bases). The CDR3 is made up of 15 amino acids. Between the trimmed V and J ends, which lost 2 bases and 3 bases, there was a span of 14 bases. CDR1 and CDR2 (germline): MNHEY, SVGAGI. The CDR3 is CASSYRRQRFYEQYF. Written as DNA, the CDR3 is TGTGCCAGCAGTTACCGGCGACAGCGCTTCTACGAGCAGTACTTC.

Ten or more counts support this clonotype. The chain recombines TRBV28 with TRBJ2-5; D may be TRBD2 (6 bases). Germline CDR1 reads MDHEN; CDR2 reads SYDVKM. The ends were cut back, 2 bases at V and 1 base at J, with 14 bases in the middle. The CDR3 consists of 16 residues. CDR3 in amino acids: CASSLESRGSQETQYF. DNA of the CDR3: TGTGCCAGCAGTTTAGAGTCGCGGGGCTCCCAAGAGACCCAGTACTTC.

The chain joins TRBV14 to TRBJ2-7; D assignment may be TRBD1 or TRBD2 (5 bases each). The CDR3 contains 14 residues. V was clipped by 5 bases and J by 3 bases, with 14 bases between them. Germline V gene sequence: CDR1 SGHDN, CDR2 FVKESK. CDR3 amino acids: CASSFGTTRYEQYF. CDR3 coding DNA: TGTGCCAGCAGCTTTGGGACGACCCGCTACGAGCAGTACTTC.

This clonotype was recorded many times. CDR3 residues: CASSLEGGPLNPHYNEQFF. In nucleotides, the CDR3 is TGTGCCAGCAGCTTAGAGGGGGGGCCCTTGAACCCGCACTACAATGAGCAGTTCTTC. The rearrangement links TRBV7-6 to TRBJ2-1, with D perhaps matching TRBD2 (7 bases). Trimming cost V 1 base and J 3 bases, with 22 bases left between them. Germline loops: CDR1 SGHVS, CDR2 FNYEAQ. The CDR3 sequence is 19 residues long.

The V gene is TRBV12-3 or TRBV12-4, the J gene TRBJ2-5; D not certain. This CDR3 has 13 amino acids. The V end was cut by 6 bases, the J end by 5 bases, with 13 bases between. The CDR3 DNA sequence: TGTGCCAGCAGCGGAGCCATTCAGGAGACCCAGTACTTC. It encodes CASSGAIQETQYF.

This clonotype turned up a few times. CDR3: CASSKDRENTGELFF. The CDR3 region has the DNA TGTGCCAGCAGTAAGGACAGGGAGAACACCGGGGAGCTGTTTTTT. This rearrangement joins TRBV2 to TRBJ2-2, with 8 nucleotides matching TRBD1. Trimming at V came to 5 bases and at J to 1 base, leaving 3 bases not matched to a gene. Germline V lookup: CDR1 SNHLY, CDR2 FYNNEI. The CDR3 spans 15 residues.

Comment on this clonotype: It may be a read error: a sequence one base away is much more abundant. This chain uses TRBV4-2 with TRBJ2-5; perhaps D is TRBD1 or TRBD2 (5 bases each). Germline V lookup: CDR1 LGHNA, CDR2 YNFKEQ. This CDR3 is 15 amino acids long. The CDR3 nucleotides read TGTGCCAGCACCCAAGATCCCGGGGCTAAAGAGACCCAGTACTTC. Translated, it gives CASTQDPGAKETQYF.

Many counts were recorded for this clonotype. The genes are TRBV4-2 and TRBJ2-1, with TRBD2 matching over 10 bases. The CDR3 has 13 residues. V lost 6 bases to trimming and J lost 6 bases; unmatched junction nucleotides: 2. Germline V gives CDR1 LGHNA, CDR2 YNFKEQ. In DNA form, the CDR3 reads TGTGCCAGCAGGGCTAGCGGGAGCAATGAGCAGTTCTTC. Residues: CASRASGSNEQFF.

This clonotype was detected ten times or more. The chain has TRBV12-3 or TRBV12-4 and TRBJ1-2; D remains ambiguous. The CDR3 contains 14 residues. Trimming took 2 bases from V and 0 from J, leaving 7 bases between them. DNA for the CDR3: TGTGCCAGCAGTTTACGCGGAGCTAACTATGGCTACACCTTC. This encodes CASSLRGANYGYTF.

This clonotype was seen only a few times. The rearrangement joins TRBV4-2 to TRBJ2-3, with 14 bases matching TRBD2. V shed 2 bases, J shed 7 bases, and the junction held 11 bases outside the gene matches. CDR1 and CDR2 (germline): LGHNA, YNFKEQ. The CDR3 has 18 amino acids. The DNA for the CDR3 is TGTGCCAGCAGCCAAATTCTACGGGGACTAGCGGGAGCAAATACGCAGTATTTT. This gives the protein CASSQILRGLAGANTQYF.

The rearrangement joins TRBV11-2 to TRBJ2-7; 7 nucleotides agree with TRBD2. The ends lost 6 bases at V and 0 bases at J; junction bases unmatched: 5. The CDR3 length is 14 residues. Germline V gene lookup returns CDR1 SGHAT and CDR2 FQNNGV. CDR3 in amino acids: CASREREASYEQYF. The CDR3 bases are TGTGCCAGCAGGGAGCGGGAAGCCTCCTACGAGCAGTACTTC.

This clonotype was recorded many times. The rearrangement uses TRBV5-1 and TRBJ2-1; 10 bases map to TRBD2. Germline CDR1 is SGHRS and CDR2 is YFSETQ. V shed 2 bases, J shed 8 bases, and the junction held 13 bases outside the gene matches. CDR3 size: 17 residues. The CDR3 DNA sequence: TGCGCCAGCAGCTTTTTCACTAGCGGGACGTTTAACGATGAGCAGTTCTTC. Protein sequence: CASSFFTSGTFNDEQFF.

In this sample, this clonotype turned up many times. The chain carries TRBV12-3 or TRBV12-4 and TRBJ1-2; no firm D call. This CDR3 is 14 amino acids long. Trimming removed 2 bases at V and 6 bases at J, with 13 bases between. The CDR3 DNA reads TGTGCCAGCAGTTTATGGGCAGATTCAAATGGCTACACCTTC. Translated, it gives CASSLWADSNGYTF.

This clonotype was observed at least ten times. The rearrangement uses TRBV29-1 and TRBJ2-5; D gene ambiguous. The germline CDR1 and CDR2 sequences are SQVTM and ANQGSEA. V was pared by 5 bases and J by 5 bases, with 15 bases between. CDR3 length: 13 residues. As DNA, the CDR3 is TGCAGCGTTCATCCGGCCGCAGTGGAGACCCAGTACTTC. Translation gives CSVHPAAVETQYF.

This clonotype was recorded at least ten times. The chain uses TRBV6-2 or TRBV6-3 and TRBJ1-2, with D perhaps matching TRBD1 (6 bases). CDR3 length: 14 amino acids. The V end lost 6 bases, the J end lost 3 bases, and 14 bases lay between the germline ends. The V gene's germline CDR1 is MNHEY and CDR2 SVGEGT. In nucleotides, the CDR3 is TGTGCCAGCAGCCTGGGACATTTCGACTATGGCTACACCTTC. It is translated as CASSLGHFDYGYTF.

The gene calls are TRBV7-8 and TRBJ1-2; 8 bases fit TRBD1. V dropped 5 bases and J dropped 0; count of bases not matched to a gene: 20. Germline lookup yields CDR1 SGHVS and CDR2 FQNEAQ. The CDR3 has 20 residues. This CDR3 reads CASSPSYRRGLFLANYGYTF. For the CDR3, the DNA is TGTGCCAGCAGCCCCAGCTACCGCAGGGGGCTTTTCCTAGCTAACTATGGCTACACCTTC. The variable domain in full, completed from reference TRBV7-8 and TRBJ1-2, reads GAGVSQSPRYKVAKRGQDVALRCDPISGHVSLFWYQQALGQGPEFLTYFQNEAQLDKSGLPSDRFFAERPEGSVSTLKIQRTQQEDSAVYLCASSPSYRRGLFLANYGYTFGSGTRLTVV.

This clonotype was recorded many times. Mismatch with germline at one junction end may stem from a read error. The chain couples TRBV11-2 to TRBJ2-3; maybe TRBD1 (6 bases). CDR1 and CDR2 from the germline V gene are SGHAT and FQNNGV. The CDR3 has 13 residues. CDR3 nucleotide sequence: TGTGCCAGCAGCCACCAACGGACATTAGCAGGGGATTTT. Protein: CASSHQRTLAGDF.

This clonotype was picked up many times. The rearrangement joins TRBV7-8 to TRBJ2-7; no reliable D call. Germline CDR1 SGHVS, CDR2 FQNEAQ. Trimming took off 1 base at V and 5 bases at J, with 12 bases between the two ends. CDR3 size: 14 residues. CDR3 sequence: CASSLGGRKNEQYF. Written as DNA, the CDR3 is TGTGCCAGCAGCTTAGGGGGTAGAAAGAACGAGCAGTACTTC.

This clonotype appeared many times. The chain uses TRBV5-6 and TRBJ2-1; TRBD2 matches 8 bases. This CDR3 comprises 17 residues. The germline V gene has CDR1 SGHDT and CDR2 YYEEEE. V trimming: 0 bases; J trimming: 5 bases; junction bases outside the gene matches: 10. As DNA, the CDR3 is TGTGCCAGCAGCTTGGATCCCGGCGGACTAGCCCACAATGAGCAGTTCTTC. Protein: CASSLDPGGLAHNEQFF.

Many counts were recorded for this clonotype. V and J are TRBV29-1 and TRBJ2-7, with D possibly matching TRBD2 (6 bases). Per germline, CDR1 SQVTM and CDR2 ANQGSEA. The CDR3 covers 12 residues. V shed 7 bases and J shed 6 bases, with 16 bases lying between them. CDR3 amino acids: CSAQVRDGEQYF. CDR3 coding DNA: TGCAGCGCCCAAGTGCGGGACGGCGAGCAGTACTTC.

This clonotype appeared many times. In DNA form, the CDR3 reads TGCAGTGCTAGAGAACAACGGTCCTTAAACTATGGCTACACCTTC. Protein sequence: CSAREQRSLNYGYTF. The chain joins TRBV20-1 to TRBJ1-2; D unclear. The germline CDR1 and CDR2 sequences are DFQATT and SNEGSKA (reference sequence). The length of the CDR3 is 15 residues. V lost 0 bases, J lost 2 bases, and 13 bases lay in between.

Ten or more counts support this clonotype. The chain links TRBV29-1 to TRBJ2-3; 8 bases align to TRBD1. Germline trimming cut 7 bases from V and 4 bases from J; bases unmatched to any gene: 19. From germline, CDR1 is SQVTM and CDR2 ANQGSEA. CDR3 length equals 17 residues. CDR3 DNA sequence: TGCAGCGCCTTCATCAACACAGGGGGAAAGGACTCAGATACGCAGTATTTT. It is translated as CSAFINTGGKDSDTQYF.

This clonotype was counted at least ten times. The CDR3 sequence is CASSLGTSGRAHQNIQYF. CDR3 nucleotide sequence: TGCGCCAGCAGCTTGGGGACTAGCGGGAGGGCCCACCAAAACATTCAGTACTTC. The rearrangement joins TRBV5-1 to TRBJ2-4; 15 bases match TRBD2. The CDR3 runs to 18 residues. Trimming cost V 0 bases and J 5 bases; bases outside gene matches: 6. CDR1 and CDR2 from the germline V gene are SGHRS and YFSETQ. Drawing the rest from reference TRBV5-1 and TRBJ2-4, the complete variable domain is KAGVTQTPRYLIKTRGQQVTLSCSPISGHRSVSWYQQTPGQGLQFLFEYFSETQRNKGNFPGRFSGRQFSNSRSEMNVSTLELGDSALYLCASSLGTSGRAHQNIQYFGAGTRLSVL.

The chain carries TRBV5-1 and TRBJ1-1, with TRBD1 matching 8 bases. The germline V gene has CDR1 SGHRS and CDR2 YFSETQ. V was pared by 4 bases and J by 1 base, with 3 bases of the junction left unmatched. The CDR3 sequence is 14 residues long. CDR3 residues: CASSQTGANTEAFF. In nucleotides, the CDR3 is TGCGCCAGCAGCCAGACAGGGGCGAACACTGAAGCTTTCTTT. Together with reference TRBV5-1 and TRBJ1-1, the CDR3 gives the full variable domain: KAGVTQTPRYLIKTRGQQVTLSCSPISGHRSVSWYQQTPGQGLQFLFEYFSETQRNKGNFPGRFSGRQFSNSRSEMNVSTLELGDSALYLCASSQTGANTEAFFGQGTRLTVV.

The chain combines TRBV4-2 with TRBJ2-7, with 8 bases matching TRBD2. Germline-derived CDR1 and CDR2 are LGHNA and YNFKEQ. The CDR3 runs 15 residues. J gave up 6 bases and V 0 bases, and 7 bases lay outside the gene matches. CDR3: CASSQEGTRFTEQYF. For the CDR3, the DNA is TGTGCCAGCAGCCAAGAGGGGACTAGATTTACCGAGCAGTACTTC.